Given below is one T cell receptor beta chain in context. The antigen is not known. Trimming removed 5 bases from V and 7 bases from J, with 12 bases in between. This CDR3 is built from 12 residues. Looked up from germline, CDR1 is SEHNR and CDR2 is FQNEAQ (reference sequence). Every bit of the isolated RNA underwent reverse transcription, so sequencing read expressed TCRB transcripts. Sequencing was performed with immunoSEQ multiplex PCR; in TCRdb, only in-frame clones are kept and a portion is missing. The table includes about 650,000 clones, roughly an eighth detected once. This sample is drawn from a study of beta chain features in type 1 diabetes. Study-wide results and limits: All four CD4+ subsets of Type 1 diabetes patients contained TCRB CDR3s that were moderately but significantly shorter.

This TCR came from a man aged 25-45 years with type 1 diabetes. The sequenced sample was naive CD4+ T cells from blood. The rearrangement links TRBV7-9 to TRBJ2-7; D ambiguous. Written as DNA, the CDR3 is TGTGCCAGCAGCCCAAGCTTCGGAGAGCAGTACTTC. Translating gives CASSPSFGEQYF.